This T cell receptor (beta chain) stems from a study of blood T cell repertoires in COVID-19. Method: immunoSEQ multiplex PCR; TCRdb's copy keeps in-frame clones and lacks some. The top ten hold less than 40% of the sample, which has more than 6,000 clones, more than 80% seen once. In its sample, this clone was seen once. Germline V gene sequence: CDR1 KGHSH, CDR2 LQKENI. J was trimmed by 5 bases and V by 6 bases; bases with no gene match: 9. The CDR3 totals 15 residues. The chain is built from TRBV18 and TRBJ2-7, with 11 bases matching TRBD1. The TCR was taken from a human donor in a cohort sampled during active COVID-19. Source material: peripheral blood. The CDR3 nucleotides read TGTGCCAGCTCCAGGACAGGGGGCGGAAAGAACGAGCAGTACTTC. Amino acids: CASSRTGGGKNEQYF.